This entry concerns a single T cell receptor (beta chain). The CDR3 totals 15 residues. Germline V gene data show CDR1 as SGHDT and CDR2 as YYEEEE. V lost 1 base and J lost 5, with 15 bases in between. The source of the sample is a study of T-cell memory formation after mild COVID-19. 5'RACE with constant-segment primers yielded barcoded, UMI-tagged TCR alpha and TCR beta cDNA libraries. TCRdb re-analysed the 5' RACE reads in MiXCR, keeping a single row per CDR3 protein. The sample shows hundreds of thousands of distinct CDR3 sequences, approximately 19% of them seen only once. The gene calls are TRBV5-6 and TRBJ2-5; maybe TRBD2 (6 bases). The sequenced sample was PBMCs or a T cell subset sorted from them (not recorded which). This TCR came from a man in his late teens or twenties who had mild COVID-19 (a few samples of this study predate the infection). Cell type and time point are not known. CDR3 residues: CASSLKDGEVETQYF. The CDR3 DNA is TGTGCCAGCAGCTTGAAGGACGGGGAGGTCGAGACCCAGTACTTC. The variable domain in full, completed from reference TRBV5-6 and TRBJ2-5, reads DAGVTQSPTHLIKTRGQQVTLRCSPKSGHDTVSWYQQALGQGPQFIFQYYEEEERQRGNFPDRFSGHQFPNYSSELNVNALLLGDSALYLCASSLKDGEVETQYFGPGTRLLVL.